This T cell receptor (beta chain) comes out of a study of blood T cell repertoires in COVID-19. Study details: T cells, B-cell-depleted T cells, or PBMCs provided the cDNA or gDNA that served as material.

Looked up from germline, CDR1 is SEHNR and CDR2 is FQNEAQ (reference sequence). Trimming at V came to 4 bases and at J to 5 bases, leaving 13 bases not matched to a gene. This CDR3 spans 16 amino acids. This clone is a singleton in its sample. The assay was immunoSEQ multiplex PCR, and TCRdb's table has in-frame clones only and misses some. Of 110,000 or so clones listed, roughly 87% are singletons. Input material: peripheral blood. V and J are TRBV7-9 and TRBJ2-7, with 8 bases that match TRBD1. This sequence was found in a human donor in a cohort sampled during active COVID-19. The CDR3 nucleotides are TGTGCCAGCAGCTCAGCCGGACAGGGTATGTGGGACGAGCAGTACTTC. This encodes CASSSAGQGMWDEQYF.